This T cell receptor beta chain was identified during a study of blood T cells in healthy people across ages. Points on this clonotype: This may stem from a read error, because a much larger clone lies one nucleotide away.

Together with a sample-barcoded 5' primer, a J-beta primer mix was included in a second PCR lasting about 6 to 11 cycles. TCRdb re-analysed the 5' RACE reads in MiXCR, keeping a single row per CDR3 protein. The sample comprises about 1.4 million distinct CDR3 sequences, roughly 60% of which are singletons, and about 6.7% rests with the top ten. This CDR3 spans 13 amino acids. Germline-derived CDR1 and CDR2 are SQVTM and ANQGSEA. The sample taken for sequencing was blood. The sequence came from a man aged 18 to 30 in good health. The V gene is TRBV29-1, the J gene TRBJ2-5; either TRBD1 or TRBD2 may supply D (5 bases each). In nucleotides, the CDR3 is TGCGGCGTTGAAGAGAGGGGCCAAGAGACCCAGTACTTC. Its translation: CGVEERGQETQYF.